This TCR beta chain was found in a study of beta chain features in type 1 diabetes (dated by TCRdb to between 2018 and 2020). Background on the whole study: Patients and healthy donors did not differ in mean age, gender distribution, total cell number or subset yield. Regulatory and stem cell-like memory subsets were isolated from only 8 patients and about eight healthy donors, whereas naive and central memory subsets came from all 30 or so donors. In the study, recently diagnosed type 1 diabetes patients and matched healthy donors were compared on the TCRB repertoires of their sorted circulating CD4+ T cell subsets. A total of some 110 million sorted cells were examined across all samples, and a strong correlation was observed between cell number per subset and RNA yield. Study-level results and caveats: Fewer insertions and more nucleotide deletions at VDJ recombination sites were observed in patients with type 1 diabetes, implying thymic rearrangement abnormalities. Naive, central memory and regulatory TCRB repertoires appeared more similar among patients than among healthy donors. Shorter templates might have been favored by PCR, but patient and control samples were amplified and corrected together, so both groups would have been affected equally by any skew. Because small numbers of individuals were included in the HLA sub-analyses, any influence of HLA type on TCRB rearrangement was left unresolved. Because cDNA was sequenced instead of genomic DNA, activated cells with high expression could be over-represented, although the groups did not differ in activation or CD3 levels. In all four CD4+ subsets, TCRB CDR3 length was moderately but significantly shorter in type 1 diabetes patients.

V and J are truncated by 2 bases and 5 bases respectively, leaving an intervening sequence of 16 bases. The CDR3 covers 15 residues, taking in both the cysteine and the phenylalanine. Solely the CDR3 DNA is kept, with 45 bases framed from the first base. CDR1 is given as SGHRS and CDR2 as YFSETQ, both from the germline V gene. Each donor gave one peripheral blood draw, roughly 110 mL on average, collected into heparinised tubes. A BD FACSAria II was used to sort naive, central memory, regulatory and stem cell-like memory CD4+ T cells with a panel that included CD45RO, CCR7, CD25, CD127, CD95 and CD27. Purity was above 98% for every sorted population. PBMCs were separated immediately by Lymphoprep density gradient centrifugation and were stained directly, without being cultured. To minimize batch effects, samples were stained and sorted in pairs, one healthy donor with one patient per experiment. Note on this clone: Which antigen it targets is not known. No quality values exist for individual bases; no much larger clone is one base distant.

The entire isolated RNA was reverse transcribed using the High Capacity cDNA Reverse Transcription Kit, and thus expressed TCRB transcripts were sequenced. Deep immunoSEQ sequencing was performed on naive, central memory and regulatory T cell samples, with an average of roughly 4 million total reads per sample. After sorted cells were lysed in RLT buffer, RNA was extracted with DNase-treated RNeasy Micro or Mini kits, with the choice depending on cell number. Each cell subset was processed on its own to prevent cross-contamination, while patient and healthy donor samples were processed together. The immunoSEQ multiplex PCR was used to amplify TCRB sequences from cDNA, generating 87-bp fragments that spanned the CDR3 region. The amplicons were sequenced using the Illumina HiSeq platform. The original methods were these. Synthetic template baselines were used to correct PCR bias computationally, reads within Hamming distance 2 were collapsed, and singletons that could not be merged were discarded. Reads were aligned against IMGT to assign V, D and J genes, CDR3 length and insertions or deletions at six rearrangement sites. Within each subset, clonotype counts were normalized to sorted cell number, and only after that were true diversity and Gini coefficients computed with the tcR R package. The overlap coefficient, calculated on TCRB nucleotide sequences, was used to measure repertoire sharing. As a proxy for the pre-selection repertoire, out-of-frame TCRB sequences from naive cells were analyzed. TCRdb limited this immuneACCESS table to in-frame rearrangements with V and J called. A share of clones is missing; checked studies link under half to unresolved V genes, and the rest is unexplained. Clonal size and the V and J genes are those of that table, whereas D and trimming came from the DNA. The sample has 600,000 or so clones on record, 9.5% to 15% of them singletons. Of the sample, around 0.12% is held by the ten largest clones.

Recombination joined TRBV5-1 with TRBJ2-5; the D segment might be TRBD1 or TRBD2, since each matches 5 bases. The sequence came from a man aged 25-40 years with type 1 diabetes. The sequenced sample was naive CD4+ T cells from blood. Sample cell subset or site, as interpreted from the label and publication: true naive CD4+ T cells. Here the CDR3 is given as CASSFFPGAEETQYF. The DNA sequence is given as TGCGCCAGCAGCTTCTTCCCCGGGGCAGAGGAGACCCAGTACTTC.